The 20 T cell receptor beta chains below were found in one sample sequenced in a study of tumor-infiltrating lymphocytes in primary liver carcinoma. Without any cell sorting, about 19-31 mg of bulk tissue yielded co-extracted RNA and DNA. A primer matching the constant region was used to make TCR beta cDNA from 500 to 600 ng of total RNA. Each TCR beta library was derived from three nested multiplex PCR rounds that employed slightly modified ARM-PCR. Two initial PCR rounds of around 9 cycles each paired TRBV1-TRBV30 forward primers with a C-beta reverse primer. Each CDR3 protein gets one entry after TCRdb re-called the multiplex PCR reads with MiXCR. The sample carries under 200,000 distinct CDR3 sequences, about 85% recorded once. Sample: tumor tissue from primary liver carcinoma. The receptors here all came from a man aged 35 to 55 with primary liver carcinoma and hepatitis B virus infection.

About this clonotype: Because it lacks the conserved phenylalanine or tryptophan at the end, this CDR3 is likely a read error. The V gene is TRBV28, the J gene TRBJ1-2; D not resolved. The CDR3 loop spans 10 amino acids. Germline assignment: CDR1 MDHEN and CDR2 SYDVKM. In nucleotides, the CDR3 is TGTGCTAGCAGTTTTAATGGCTACACCTTG. Its translation is CASSFNGYTL.

In this sample, this clonotype turned up many times. This chain connects TRBV29-1 to TRBJ2-3; maybe TRBD2 (6 bases). CDR1 is SQVTM and CDR2 is ANQGSEA in the germline V gene. The CDR3 runs to 12 residues. Trimming shortened V by 8 bases and J by 2 bases, and 11 bases separated the two germline ends. Written as DNA, the CDR3 is TGCAGCACCCAGCGGGTCACAGATACGCAGTATTTT. Encoded protein: CSTQRVTDTQYF.

The V and J genes are TRBV5-1 and TRBJ2-5; the D gene could be TRBD1 or TRBD2 (5 bases each). This CDR3 has 16 amino acids. CDR1 SGHRS and CDR2 YFSETQ come from the germline V gene. V was cut by 0 bases and J by 5 bases, with 17 bases left in between. The CDR3 here is CASSLGMGVSRETQYF. The CDR3 DNA is TGCGCCAGCAGCTTGGGTATGGGGGTCTCCCGTGAGACCCAGTACTTC.

The table lists this clonotype with a few counts. It may be a read error: a sequence one base away is much more abundant. The chain combines TRBV5-4 with TRBJ2-3; 10 bases are shared with TRBD2. This CDR3 has 17 residues. Germline V CDR1 and CDR2: SGHNT, YYREEE (reference sequence). The CDR3 region has the DNA TGTGCCAGCAACTTGGCCCGGCTAGCGGGAGTAACAGATACGCAGTATTTT. Amino acid sequence: CASNLARLAGVTDTQYF.

As for this clonotype: It is likely a read error, because the conserved phenylalanine at the end of the CDR3 is missing. The chain recombines TRBV29-1 with TRBJ1-5; possibly TRBD1 for D (5 bases). Germline CDR1 and CDR2: SQVTM and ANQGSEA. This CDR3 is 14 amino acids long. This CDR3 reads CSVSIGDPNQSQHL. The CDR3 DNA follows: TGCAGCGTCTCGATTGGGGACCCCAATCAGTCCCAGCATCTT.

V and J are TRBV29-1 and TRBJ1-1, with D perhaps matching TRBD1 (5 bases). The V gene lost 8 bases and the J gene lost 0 bases, with 19 bases spanning the gap. The CDR3 has 15 amino acids. CDR1 is SQVTM, CDR2 ANQGSEA, per germline. Here the CDR3 DNA reads TGCAGCACCGATCCAGGGTGGGGGATGAACACTGAAGCTTTCTTT. Residues: CSTDPGWGMNTEAFF.

The chain joins TRBV29-1 to TRBJ2-7, with D possibly being TRBD1 or TRBD2 (5 bases each). The CDR3 totals 13 residues. CDR1 and CDR2 (germline): SQVTM, ANQGSEA. The CDR3 protein is CGRAQGDPYVEYF. The CDR3 nucleotides are TGCGGCAGGGCACAAGGGGACCCCTACGTGGAGTACTTC.

A remark on this clonotype: A read error may produce the germline difference seen at one junction end. The chain combines TRBV7-9 with TRBJ1-1; D unresolved. CDR3 length: 13 residues. From germline, CDR1 is SEHNR and CDR2 FQNEAQ (reference sequence). In DNA, the CDR3 is TGTGCCTGCAGCTTACAAGAGAACACTGAAGCTTTCTTT. Encoded protein: CACSLQENTEAFF. The variable domain in full, with the rest retrieved from reference TRBV7-9 and TRBJ1-1, is DTGVSQNPRHKITKRGQNVTFRCDPISEHNRLYWYRQTLGQGPEFLTYFQNEAQLEKSRLLSDRFSAERPKGSFSTLEIQRTEQGDSAMYLCACSLQENTEAFFGQGTRLTVV.

Note on this clonotype: The germline gene is not matched at one end of the junction; a read error may be the cause. J is TRBJ2-2 and V is TRBV29-1; 11 bases are shared with TRBD2. The CDR3 length is 16 residues. Germline CDR1 reads SQVTM; CDR2 reads ANQGSEA. The CDR3: CSVAGLAATSIGELCF. CDR3 coding DNA: TGCAGCGTTGCGGGACTAGCGGCAACGAGCATCGGGGAGCTGTGTTTC.

Note on this clonotype: This likely comes from a read error, as the CDR3 has no conserved phenylalanine or tryptophan at its end. The limits of the CDR3 on the DNA are not certain, so only TCRdb's listed CDR3 is given. The V and J genes are TRBV6-2 or TRBV6-3 and TRBJ2-2. The CDR3 is 18 residues long, ends included. Germline CDR1 reads MNHEY; CDR2 reads SVGEGT. The CDR3 region is CASSDIGILLANTGEPFL.

The chain joins TRBV6-1 to TRBJ2-1; a weak D match, TRBD2 (6 bases). V lost 6 bases to trimming and J lost 6 bases, with 18 bases between them. This CDR3 has 15 amino acids. CDR1 MNHNS and CDR2 SASEGT come from the germline V gene. CDR3 sequence (DNA): TGTGCCAGCAGAGACAGACTGGCGGGATCCAATGAGCAGTTCTTC. Translated, it gives CASRDRLAGSNEQFF.

About this clonotype itself: In this CDR3 the conserved last residue, phenylalanine or tryptophan, is missing, so a read error is likely. This chain links TRBV6-1 with TRBJ2-4; perhaps TRBD1 as D (6 bases). Germline CDR1 MNHNS, CDR2 SASEGT. The CDR3 is 18 residues long. CDR3 in amino acids: CANSGETGFQRAKNIQYL. The CDR3 coding sequence is TGTGCCAACAGTGGGGAGACAGGCTTTCAGAGGGCCAAAAACATTCAGTACCTC.

As regards this clonotype: Mismatch with germline at one junction end may stem from a read error. V and J are TRBV29-1 and TRBJ2-7; D could derive from TRBD1 or TRBD2 (5 bases each). The CDR3 is made up of 11 amino acids. Per germline, CDR1 SQVTM and CDR2 ANQGSEA. The CDR3 here is CSALFGAERNF. The CDR3 region has the DNA TGCAGCGCCCTCTTCGGGGCCGAGCGGAACTTC.

Note on this clonotype: One end of the junction fails to match germline, which may point to a read error. The chain carries TRBV7-8 and TRBJ2-7; 10 bases line up with TRBD1. This CDR3 comprises 15 residues. In germline, CDR1 is SGHVS, CDR2 FQNEAQ. The CDR3 spells CTSSSYDRGPYGQYF. CDR3 nucleotides: TGTACCAGCAGCTCTTATGACAGGGGGCCCTACGGGCAGTACTTC.

In the case of this clonotype: The conserved final phenylalanine or tryptophan is absent from the CDR3, which likely points to a read error. The DNA is omitted, as the CDR3 cannot be located on it reliably, and the CDR3 follows TCRdb's listing. The chain carries TRBV4-1 and TRBJ2-1; no DNA check was done on the table's D call, TRBD2. The CDR3 adds up to 15 amino acids, both ends counted. Germline assignment: CDR1 MGHRA and CDR2 YSYEKL. The CDR3 spells CASSQAGTAYNEQFS.

Comment on this clonotype: In this CDR3 the conserved last residue, phenylalanine or tryptophan, is missing, so a read error is likely. The chain links TRBV30 to TRBJ2-3, with a tentative D call TRBD2 (5 bases). From germline, CDR1 is GTSNPN and CDR2 SVGIG (reference sequence). The CDR3 spans 13 residues. CDR3 coding DNA: TGTGTCTGGAGTACGGGGTACCCAGATGCGCAGTATATT. Translating it yields CVWSTGYPDAQYI.

Concerning this clonotype: A read error may account for a junction end that differs from germline. The rearrangement links TRBV7-8 to TRBJ2-7; 7 bases fit TRBD1. The CDR3 is 13 amino acids. Per germline, CDR1 SGHVS and CDR2 FQNEAQ. This CDR3 reads CASRRDSSYDQYF. CDR3 sequence (DNA): TGTGCCAGCAGACGGGACAGCTCCTACGACCAGTACTTC. Using reference TRBV7-8 and TRBJ2-7 for the parts outside the CDR3, the full variable domain is GAGVSQSPRYKVAKRGQDVALRCDPISGHVSLFWYQQALGQGPEFLTYFQNEAQLDKSGLPSDRFFAERPEGSVSTLKIQRTQQEDSAVYLCASRRDSSYDQYFGPGTRLTVT.

In the case of this clonotype: Germline is not matched at one junction end, which may reflect a read error. V and J are TRBV6-2 or TRBV6-3 and TRBJ2-7; 9 bases match TRBD1. CDR3 size: 14 residues. Germline-derived CDR1 and CDR2 are MNHEY and SVGEGT. CDR3 protein: CVSSLRDRAHEHYF. The CDR3 DNA reads as TGTGTTAGCAGCCTCCGGGACAGGGCCCACGAGCATTACTTC.

The chain links TRBV5-1 to TRBJ2-2; D unresolved. The CDR3 is made up of 17 amino acids. The germline V gene has CDR1 SGHRS and CDR2 YFSETQ. With 4 bases removed from V and 3 bases from J, the gap between germline ends came to 19 bases. CDR3: CASSAHLGGTDTGELFF. Written as DNA, the CDR3 is TGCGCCAGCAGCGCCCACTTGGGTGGAACGGACACCGGGGAGCTGTTTTTT.

This chain links TRBV11-3 with TRBJ2-7; D not certain. This CDR3 contains 14 residues. Germline lookup yields CDR1 SGHNT and CDR2 YENEEA. CDR3 coding DNA: TGTGCCAACAGCTTAGGAGTGAGCACCTACGAGCAGTACGTC. Protein sequence: CANSLGVSTYEQYV.